This entry describes one TCR beta chain. What it binds is not known. This specimen belongs to a study of CD8+ T cells in alopecia areata. Points from the study as a whole: In lesional scalp, particularly from alopecia totalis/universalis, clonality was higher than in normal scalp.

Reverse transcription of extracted RNA yielded cDNA, which provided the sequencing template. Profiled with immunoSEQ multiplex PCR; TCRdb holds only in-frame clones, not every one. The sample contains 79,000 or so clones, approximately 66% of which appear only once. Treatment meaning: oral pan-JAK inhibitor, 5-10 mg twice daily. The sequencing here drew on CD8+ T cells sorted from blood, taken at week 24, from a patient treated with tofacitinib. The TCR sequence derives from a human donor with alopecia areata.

CDR3 DNA sequence: TGTGCCAGCAGCAGACAGGGAGGGAATGGCTACACCTTC. This translates into CASSRQGGNGYTF. The rearrangement links TRBV25-1 to TRBJ1-2, with 7 bases fitting TRBD1. Trimming removed 6 bases from V and 6 bases from J; junction bases left unmatched: 7. The CDR3 runs to 13 residues. CDR1 is MGHDK, CDR2 SYGVNS, per germline.